These 21 T cell receptor beta chains originate from one sample sequenced in a study of control samples from healthy donors and cancer patients. The repertoire was sequenced with immunoSEQ multiplex PCR; TCRdb's copy has only in-frame clones and lacks some. The table records 170,000 or so clones, 90% to 95% of them present only once. Sequencing was done on a sample of blood. The origin of the receptors is a man in his thirties or forties in good health.

V is TRBV3-1 (or the pseudogene TRBV3-2) and J is TRBJ2-2; D is unresolved. The CDR3 is 12 amino acids. From germline, CDR1 is LGHDT and CDR2 YNNKEL (reference sequence). The germline V and J ends were trimmed by 3 bases and 2 bases, with 1 base remaining between them. CDR3 in amino acids: CASSHNTGELFF. In DNA, the CDR3 is TGTGCCAGCAGCCATAACACCGGGGAGCTGTTTTTT.

The chain is built from TRBV4-2 and TRBJ2-3; tentatively, D is TRBD1 or TRBD2 (5 bases each). The CDR3 loop spans 13 amino acids. The germline CDR1 and CDR2 sequences are LGHNA and YNFKEQ. Trimming cost V 3 bases and J 5 bases, with 9 bases left between them. CDR3 DNA: TGTGCCAGCAGCCAGGCGAGGGGAGATACGCAGTATTTT. Its translation is CASSQARGDTQYF.

V and J are TRBV12-3 or TRBV12-4 and TRBJ2-7, with no clear D. Trimming took off 1 base at V and 5 bases at J, with 9 bases between the two ends. The CDR3 has 13 amino acids. CDR3 in DNA: TGTGCCAGCAGTTTAGTTTCCAGCAACGAGCAGTACTTC. This encodes CASSLVSSNEQYF.

On this clone itself: The junction and the germline gene differ at one end; a read error may be behind it. The chain combines TRBV28 with TRBJ2-1, with D possibly being TRBD2 (7 bases). This CDR3 comprises 15 residues. CDR1 is MDHEN and CDR2 is SYDVKM in the germline V gene. The CDR3 DNA reads TGTGCCAGCAGTCAGGGGAGGGCTGCCTACAATGAACAGTTCTTC. Protein sequence: CASSQGRAAYNEQFF.

The chain is built from TRBV5-1 and TRBJ1-1; D remains ambiguous. The germline V gene encodes CDR1 SGHRS and CDR2 YFSETQ. With 1 base removed from V and 1 base from J, the gap between germline ends came to 14 bases. CDR3 size: 16 residues. This chain's CDR3 is CASSLTGVRENTEAFF. The CDR3 coding sequence is TGCGCCAGCAGCTTGACCGGGGTCCGGGAGAACACTGAAGCTTTCTTT. The full variable domain, in which reference TRBV5-1 and TRBJ1-1 provide the parts outside the CDR3, is KAGVTQTPRYLIKTRGQQVTLSCSPISGHRSVSWYQQTPGQGLQFLFEYFSETQRNKGNFPGRFSGRQFSNSRSEMNVSTLELGDSALYLCASSLTGVRENTEAFFGQGTRLTVV.

The chain carries TRBV6-5 and TRBJ1-1; 7 positions match TRBD1. V was pared by 7 bases and J by 3 bases, with 2 bases of the junction left unmatched. Germline CDR1 is MNHEY and CDR2 is SVGAGI. The CDR3 runs 12 residues. The CDR3, as DNA: TGTGCCAGCATCCAGGGGGACACTGAAGCTTTCTTT. This encodes CASIQGDTEAFF.

The J gene is TRBJ1-2, the V gene TRBV6-5; perhaps TRBD1 as D (6 bases). The CDR3 spans 14 residues. Trimming took 4 bases from V and 8 from J, leaving 17 bases between them. CDR1 and CDR2 (germline): MNHEY, SVGAGI. CDR3 bases: TGTGCCAGCAGTTCCATAGAACAGGGCTACGGCTACACCTTC. Translation: CASSSIEQGYGYTF.

CDR3 in amino acids: CAWSRASSSYNSPLHF. Written as DNA, the CDR3 is TGTGCCTGGTCCAGGGCCTCCAGCTCCTATAATTCACCCCTCCACTTT. The V call is TRBV30, the J call TRBJ1-6; TRBD1 might be the D (5 bases). V was pared by 5 bases and J by 0 bases, with 14 bases between. The CDR3 extends over 16 amino acids. Per the germline V gene, CDR1 is GTSNPN and CDR2 is SVGIG (reference sequence).

This sequence joins TRBV7-9 and TRBJ2-1, with TRBD1 identical over 11 bases. J lost 8 bases, V lost 2 bases, and 11 bases had no gene match. The CDR3 loop spans 17 amino acids. Germline loops: CDR1 SEHNR, CDR2 FQNEAQ (reference sequence). This CDR3 reads CASSLPTGTGGSDEQFF. The CDR3 nucleotides are TGTGCCAGCAGCTTACCTACCGGGACAGGGGGTTCGGATGAGCAGTTCTTC.

CDR3 nucleotides: TGCGCCAGCAGCCAAGATATAGGGAGGGACACTGAAGCTTTCTTT. This codes for CASSQDIGRDTEAFF. This chain uses TRBV4-3 with TRBJ1-1; D unresolved. Trimming stripped 0 bases from V and 3 bases from J, with 11 bases between. Germline CDR1 LGHNA, CDR2 YSLEER. The CDR3 sequence is 15 residues long.

This clone was seen just once. The chain recombines TRBV4-3 with TRBJ1-1; D unclear. The CDR3 runs to 14 residues. Trimming pared 3 bases from V and 1 base from J, leaving 9 bases between. CDR1 LGHNA and CDR2 YSLEER come from the germline V gene. Here the CDR3 DNA reads TGCGCCAGCAGCCATACTTACGGGAACACTGAAGCTTTCTTT. The encoded protein is CASSHTYGNTEAFF.

The chain recombines TRBV4-2 with TRBJ2-7, with D possibly being TRBD2 (6 bases). The CDR3 totals 14 residues. Germline lookup yields CDR1 LGHNA and CDR2 YNFKEQ. Trimming removed 4 bases at V and 1 base at J, with 11 bases between. CDR3 residues: CASSRDSSSYEQYF. For the CDR3, the DNA is TGTGCCAGCAGCCGGGACTCTTCTTCCTACGAGCAGTACTTC.

The chain uses TRBV9 and TRBJ2-5; a weak D match, TRBD2 (7 bases). The germline V and J ends were trimmed by 4 bases and 2 bases, with 15 bases remaining between them. Germline V lookup: CDR1 SGDLS, CDR2 YYNGEE. The length of the CDR3 is 15 residues. Written as DNA, the CDR3 is TGTGCCAGCAGCACCCTGGGGGGGCGGCAAGAGACCCAGTACTTC. This translates into CASSTLGGRQETQYF.

The gene calls are TRBV7-9 and TRBJ2-2, with D perhaps matching TRBD2 (6 bases). Germline values: CDR1 SEHNR, CDR2 FQNEAQ (reference sequence). The CDR3 loop spans 15 amino acids. V lost 6 bases and J lost 3, with 14 bases in between. The DNA of the CDR3 is TGTGCCAGCAGTTACTCCGGGAGAGACACCGGGGAGCTGTTTTTT. It codes for CASSYSGRDTGELFF.

This clone was counted a few times. This rearrangement joins TRBV9 to TRBJ1-5, with D unclear. V lost 3 bases to trimming and J lost 2 bases, with 9 bases between them. Germline lookup yields CDR1 SGDLS and CDR2 YYNGEE. This CDR3 has 14 amino acids. The chain's CDR3 is CASSGEVRNQPQHF. CDR3 DNA: TGTGCCAGCAGCGGAGAAGTCCGCAATCAGCCCCAGCATTTT.

V usage is TRBV12-3 or TRBV12-4 and J usage is TRBJ1-2, with D perhaps TRBD1 (5 bases). CDR3 length: 13 residues. Deletions cut 6 bases from V and 4 bases from J, with 12 bases between. Here the CDR3 reads CASRGDGGYGYTF. CDR3 DNA: TGTGCCAGCAGGGGGGACGGCGGCTATGGCTACACCTTC.

The chain carries TRBV6-5 and TRBJ1-6, with TRBD1 matching 7 bases. The CDR3 contains 14 residues. From germline, CDR1 is MNHEY and CDR2 SVGAGI. The junction had 4 bases not matched to a gene; V was cut back by 4 bases and J by 7 bases. CDR3 loop: CASSLDRLNSPLHF. In DNA, the CDR3 is TGTGCCAGCAGTTTGGACAGGCTAAATTCACCCCTCCACTTT.

The chain recombines TRBV24-1 with TRBJ1-2, with D hard to call. Germline CDR1 is KGHDR and CDR2 is SFDVKD. This CDR3 has 14 amino acids. V was cut by 3 bases and J by 2 bases, with 9 bases left in between. The CDR3 bases are TGTGCCACCAGTGATGCGGGAGCCAACTATGGCTACACCTTC. Its protein product is CATSDAGANYGYTF.

This clone was seen a single time. The chain couples TRBV18 to TRBJ2-7, with 9 nucleotides matching TRBD2. Germline V gene lookup returns CDR1 KGHSH and CDR2 LQKENI. Trimming took 4 bases from V and 5 from J; bases not matched to a gene: 15. The CDR3 covers 17 residues. Here the CDR3 reads CASSRRALASGTDEQYF. Written as DNA, the CDR3 is TGTGCCAGCTCACGACGAGCGTTGGCTAGCGGGACCGACGAGCAGTACTTC.

The chain's CDR3 is CASSLAAGQGWAYEQYF. Written as DNA, the CDR3 is TGTGCCAGCAGCTTGGCGGCAGGGCAGGGATGGGCCTACGAGCAGTACTTC. The chain combines TRBV7-9 with TRBJ2-7; maybe TRBD1 (5 bases). Germline-derived CDR1 and CDR2 are SEHNR and FQNEAQ (reference sequence). The CDR3 runs 17 residues. Trimming removed 3 bases at V and 2 bases at J, with 20 bases between.

About this clone itself: At one end, the junction sequence differs from germline, possibly due to a read error. The V call is TRBV28, the J call TRBJ1-5; 8 nucleotides align to TRBD1. Germline V gives CDR1 MDHEN, CDR2 SYDVKM. The CDR3 length is 15 residues. CDR3 sequence (DNA): TGTGCCAGCGGACGGGCGGACAGGGCGGGTCAGCTCCAGGATTTT. Protein sequence: CASGRADRAGQLQDF. Complete variable domain (other parts from reference TRBV28 and TRBJ1-5): DVKVTQSSRYLVKRTGEKVFLECVQDMDHENMFWYRQDPGLGLRLIYFSYDVKMKEKGDIPEGYSVSREKKERFSLILESASTNQTSMYLCASGRADRAGQLQDFGDGTRLSIL.